The T cell receptor beta chain under discussion was sequenced for a study of blood T cell repertoires in COVID-19. On the study more broadly: The origin of the acute and convalescent COVID-19 samples was the United States, Italy and Spain. In each case, the material was cDNA or gDNA derived from T cells, B-cell-depleted T cells, or PBMCs.

Profiling relied on immunoSEQ multiplex PCR, and the TCRdb table lists in-frame clones only, not all of them. Of about 190,000 clones listed, about 80% are singletons. The CDR3 contains 12 residues. The junction had 3 bases not matched to a gene; V was cut back by 8 bases and J by 10 bases. From germline, CDR1 is SNHLY and CDR2 FYNNEI. This clone was recorded at least ten times. The sample taken for sequencing was peripheral blood. This clonotype originated in a man aged 55 to 70 with acute or convalescent COVID-19. The chain couples TRBV2 to TRBJ1-6; 9 nucleotides match TRBD1. CDR3 sequence reads: CASRGTGSPLHF. CDR3 sequence (DNA): TGTGCCAGCCGTGGGACAGGGTCACCCCTCCACTTT.